This T cell receptor beta chain comes out of a study of shared clonotypes between healthy human individuals (dated by TCRdb to about 2020). As for the study more broadly: The cohort comprised two women and a few men aged 18 to 49 years. For each donor, CD4 naive and CD4 memory were each given three plates, CD8 naive was given two plates, and CD8 memory was given one plate. To estimate repertoire size and how much clonotype sharing occurs between individuals, the study deeply sequenced the blood TCR repertoires of five or six healthy adults. Libraries were prepared and TCR repertoires were sequenced by different laboratories using diverse techniques, in order to increase sequencing depth and limit assay-specific biases. Leukapheresis yielded between about 0.85 and 10 billion PBMCs per donor. Overall study results and their limits: Compared with non-shared clonotypes, the clonotypes found in all four sorted-subset donors had higher generation probabilities. Incomplete sequencing was indicated by rarefaction of sorted-subset datasets, despite the large sequencing depth. Sharing across several donors was observed for approximately 5% of naive CD4, over 3% of naive CD8, roughly 2.3% of memory CD4, and roughly 0.4% of memory CD8 clonotypes. Because the study included a small number of donors, the genetic and exposure-history diversity represented was limited. Pairwise subsampling indicated that sequencing depth was expected to affect the degree of clonotype sharing among donors. Sampling was restricted to blood, and TCR repertoires in tissues likely differ from the TCR repertoires found in blood. Larger estimated clonotype richness was generally found for naive subsets than for memory subsets.

Using the deep immunoSEQ assay, TCR CDR3 regions were amplified from genomic DNA by multiplex PCR. For each cell subset, the extracted genomic DNA was distributed evenly across all wells of several immunoSEQ 96-well plates, and each plate served as one replicate. For sorted subsets, around 200 ng genomic DNA, equal to 25,000 to 35,000 T cell genomes, was loaded into each replicate PCR. Purified libraries were quantified with a Qubit 3.0 fluorometer, sized on a Bioanalyzer 2100, and re-quantified with the KAPA Library Quantification kit. Every immunoSEQ 96-well plate was sequenced on a dedicated single-read 150-cycle Illumina NextSeq 550 flow cell. Regarding the original processing steps: Because only junctional sequences without quality scores were contained in the immunoSEQ output, filtering matching that applied to full-length reads could not be performed. Sequences were annotated with PyIR, a Python wrapper for IgBLAST v1.9, and V/J genes and CDR3 were assigned using IMGT germline references. Reads were filtered out if the reads had weak V/J assignments (E-value above 1e-6), no CDR3, stop codons, out-of-frame junctions, or ambiguous translated residues. V3J clonotypes were defined as sequences sharing an identical inferred V gene, J gene, and CDR3 amino acid sequence. Percentage overlap between repertoires was computed as shared unique clonotypes divided by the size of the smaller repertoire. RTK rarefaction, the Chao1 estimator, and Recon v2.1 estimates of unobserved clonotypes were used to assess repertoire richness. OLGA was used to compute generation probabilities for all TCRbeta clonotypes that the gDNA method yielded from several donors. TCRdb took over this immuneACCESS table, retaining in-frame rearrangements with V and J assigned. Such tables are incomplete; in checked studies, under half of the missing clones stem from an unresolved V gene, and the remainder is unexplained. Clone size and the V and J calls come from that table; the DNA yielded D and trimming. The sample table contains millions of clones; only one count was recorded for 85% to 95% of them. The top ten hold around 0.14% of the sample.

Including the terminal cysteine and phenylalanine, the CDR3 comprises 16 residues. CDR3 DNA only is kept here, 48 bases in frame from base 1. Trimming takes 2 bases from V and 3 bases from J, and the germline ends sit 16 bases apart. The germline V gene (reference sequence) yields MNHEY for CDR1 and SMNVEV for CDR2. The donors were healthy, HIV-negative adults who had no recently reported acute infections or vaccinations. Every donor was a Caucasian adult residing in Nashville, Tennessee, USA. CD4+ T cells were enriched through magnetic negative selection, after which naive cells were positively selected on CD45RA and the remaining negative fraction served as the memory subset. Blood was collected by leukapheresis, and PBMCs were isolated by Ficoll-Histopaque density gradient centrifugation and then cryopreserved in liquid nitrogen vapor phase. Analytical flow cytometry was used to check the purity and quantity of every magnetically sorted T cell population. Each sorted fraction had its genomic DNA isolated and then quantified by UV absorbance on a Nanodrop 2000c.

Only one count was recorded for this clone. This clone's antigen is unknown. There are no base qualities to consult, and no much larger clone falls within one base. The receptor's source is a man younger than 35 in good health. The sequence links TRBV27 to TRBJ1-1; too little of a D gene remains to name it. Sample: naive CD4+ T cells sorted from blood. Sample cell subset or site, as interpreted from the label and publication: CD45RA+ positively selected. The CDR3 protein sequence reads: CASSLAFGLWDTEAFF. In nucleotide form, the sequence is TGTGCCAGCAGTTTAGCGTTTGGGCTTTGGGACACTGAAGCTTTCTTT.